A single sample is the source of the 20 T cell receptor beta chains below, sequenced in a study of T cell repertoires in cytomegalovirus infection. A single record per CDR3 protein comes from TCRdb applying MiXCR to the reads. The sample shows some 700,000 distinct CDR3 sequences, roughly 35% of them seen only once. Input material: PBMCs. The receptor source for this set is a human donor in good health (CMV status not recorded). Some clones in this sample may be carry-over from other donors' samples.

This clonotype was recorded at least ten times. The rearrangement uses TRBV7-2 and TRBJ1-2, with TRBD1 identical over 7 bases. V lost 0 bases and J lost 4; bases outside the gene matches: 8. The CDR3 covers 16 residues. Germline-derived CDR1 and CDR2 are SGHTA and FQGNSA. This CDR3 reads CASSLAGGPLGYGYTF. The CDR3, as DNA: TGTGCCAGCAGCTTAGCAGGGGGCCCTTTGGGCTATGGCTACACCTTC.

This clonotype was counted between two and nine times. The chain recombines TRBV7-3 with TRBJ1-3; D gene uncertain. V shed 2 bases and J shed 0 bases, with 8 bases lying between them. The CDR3 totals 15 residues. Germline V lookup: CDR1 SGHTA, CDR2 FQGTGA. CDR3 loop: CASSLSPSSGNTIYF. Written as DNA, the CDR3 is TGTGCCAGCAGCTTATCCCCCAGCTCTGGAAACACCATATATTTT. Filled out from reference TRBV7-3 and TRBJ1-3, the complete variable domain reads GAGVSQTPSNKVTEKGKYVELRCDPISGHTALYWYRQSLGQGPEFLIYFQGTGAADDSGLPNDRFFAVRPEGSVSTLKIQRTERGDSAVYLCASSLSPSSGNTIYFGEGSWLTVV.

This clonotype has a count of ten or more. The chain couples TRBV7-8 to TRBJ1-4; unclear D gene. The CDR3 runs 15 residues. Germline V gives CDR1 SGHVS, CDR2 FQNEAQ. The ends were cut back, 5 bases at V and 2 bases at J, with 12 bases in the middle. CDR3 DNA: TGTGCCAGCAGCGGTCGGACGGGGACTAATGAAAAACTGTTTTTT. Its translation: CASSGRTGTNEKLFF.

This clonotype was found a few times. The rearrangement links TRBV7-2 to TRBJ2-7; possibly TRBD1 for D (6 bases). CDR1 and CDR2 from the germline V gene are SGHTA and FQGNSA. The CDR3 has 15 amino acids. V shed 4 bases and J shed 0 bases, with 13 bases lying between them. The CDR3 region is CASSSPRTVSYEQYF. CDR3 sequence (DNA): TGTGCCAGCAGCTCACCTAGGACAGTCTCCTACGAGCAGTACTTC. Variable domain in full (rest from reference TRBV7-2 and TRBJ2-7): GAGVSQSPSNKVTEKGKDVELRCDPISGHTALYWYRQSLGQGLEFLIYFQGNSAPDKSGLPSDRFSAERTGGSVSTLTIQRTQQEDSAVYLCASSSPRTVSYEQYFGPGTRLTVT.

This clonotype has just one count. The V call is TRBV3-1, the J call TRBJ1-1, with D unresolved. This CDR3 is 13 amino acids long. Between the trimmed V and J ends, which lost 0 bases and 8 bases, there was a span of 10 bases. Germline-derived CDR1 and CDR2 are LGHDT and YNNKEL (reference sequence). CDR3 sequence reads: CASSQDLKAEAFF. In DNA, the CDR3 is TGTGCCAGCAGCCAAGATTTGAAGGCAGAAGCTTTCTTT.

The chain joins TRBV7-2 to TRBJ1-2; tentative D call: TRBD1 (5 bases). With 2 bases removed from V and 8 bases from J, the gap between germline ends came to 18 bases. Germline V gene lookup returns CDR1 SGHTA and CDR2 FQGNSA. The CDR3 has 15 residues. CDR3 region: CASSLNLGRIEGYTF. The CDR3 DNA reads TGTGCCAGCAGCTTAAACCTGGGGCGCATCGAAGGCTACACCTTC.

The chain carries TRBV4-2 and TRBJ2-6; no clear D gene. The CDR3 is 14 amino acids. Trimming shortened V by 0 bases and J by 4 bases, and 4 bases separated the two germline ends. Germline loops: CDR1 LGHNA, CDR2 YNFKEQ. CDR3 bases: TGTGCCAGCAGCCAAGAAACCGGGGCCAACGTCCTGACTTTC. Amino acid sequence: CASSQETGANVLTF.

About this clonotype itself: The conserved final phenylalanine or tryptophan is absent from the CDR3, which likely points to a read error. The chain employs TRBV7-2 and TRBJ2-5; no firm D call. CDR1 SGHTA and CDR2 FQGNSA come from the germline V gene. This CDR3 region has 14 residues. V dropped 0 bases and J dropped 5 bases, with 10 bases sitting between them. CDR3 residues: CASSLAGTAETQYC. The CDR3 bases are TGTGCCAGCAGCTTAGCAGGCACAGCTGAGACCCAGTACTGC.

The CDR3 region has the DNA TGCAGCGTCGTAGGGGGGAACACTGAAGCTTTCTTT. Protein: CSVVGGNTEAFF. The V and J genes are TRBV29-1 and TRBJ1-1; D is perhaps TRBD1 (6 bases). Germline CDR1 SQVTM, CDR2 ANQGSEA. Trimming removed 6 bases from V and 1 base from J, with 9 bases in between. The CDR3 runs to 12 residues.

On this clonotype itself: This CDR3 fails to terminate in the conserved phenylalanine or tryptophan, so it likely reflects a read error. V gene TRBV24-1 combines with J gene TRBJ2-1; D possibly corresponds to TRBD1 (5 bases). Trimming pared 1 base from V and 8 bases from J, leaving 17 bases between. CDR3 length: 16 amino acids. Looked up from germline, CDR1 is KGHDR and CDR2 is SFDVKD. For the CDR3, the DNA is TGTGCCACCAGTGATTTTGCCCGGCAGGGAAGGGATGAGCAGTTCTTA. It yields the protein CATSDFARQGRDEQFL.

This clonotype was detected a few times. V and J are TRBV7-8 and TRBJ2-7; the D gene could be TRBD1 or TRBD2 (6 bases each). Trimming left V 5 bases short and J 5 bases short, with 28 bases between. CDR3 size: 18 residues. Germline V gene lookup returns CDR1 SGHVS and CDR2 FQNEAQ. The DNA for the CDR3 is TGTGCCAGCAGCCGGAGGCGTGGTGGAGGGGGATTTTTGGACGAGCAGTACTTC. This translates into CASSRRRGGGGFLDEQYF.

This chain links TRBV27 with TRBJ1-1; D possibly corresponds to TRBD1 (5 bases). The length of the CDR3 is 14 residues. Germline CDR1 is MNHEY and CDR2 is SMNVEV (reference sequence). The V gene lost 5 bases and the J gene lost 4 bases, with 14 bases spanning the gap. The chain's CDR3 is CASSRERGGTEAFF. In nucleotides, the CDR3 is TGTGCCAGCAGTAGGGAGAGGGGCGGCACTGAAGCTTTCTTT.

This rearrangement joins TRBV20-1 to TRBJ2-3; 7 nucleotides match TRBD2. The length of the CDR3 is 12 residues. Germline V lookup: CDR1 DFQATT, CDR2 SNEGSKA (reference sequence). V trimming: 8 bases; J trimming: 5 bases; junction bases outside the gene matches: 7. CDR3 in amino acids: CSRARGEDTQYF. CDR3 coding DNA: TGCAGTCGGGCCCGGGGGGAAGATACGCAGTATTTT.

This clonotype has more than one count but fewer than ten. V and J are TRBV27 and TRBJ2-3, with TRBD1 identical over 10 bases. V lost 10 bases, J lost 4 bases, and 8 bases stayed unmatched. Per germline, CDR1 MNHEY and CDR2 SMNVEV (reference sequence). CDR3 length: 14 residues. The CDR3 is CATSRDRGADTQYF. The CDR3 DNA sequence: TGTGCCACCAGCCGGGACAGGGGAGCAGATACGCAGTATTTT.

This clonotype was detected only a few times. This sequence joins TRBV6-1 and TRBJ2-2; the D gene is possibly TRBD1 (5 bases). The V end was cut by 2 bases, the J end by 5 bases, with 12 bases between. The CDR3 is 15 amino acids. Germline CDR1 and CDR2: MNHNS and SASEGT. The CDR3, as DNA: TGTGCCAGCAGTGAATCGCAGGGTGGAACCGGGGAGCTGTTTTTT. Residues: CASSESQGGTGELFF.

The genes are TRBV5-1 and TRBJ2-1; D possibly corresponds to TRBD1 (5 bases). V was cut by 2 bases and J by 7 bases, with 13 bases left in between. The germline V gene has CDR1 SGHRS and CDR2 YFSETQ. This CDR3 contains 14 residues. This chain's CDR3 is CASSLDLGQNEQFF. CDR3 DNA: TGCGCCAGCAGCTTAGATCTGGGGCAGAATGAGCAGTTCTTC.

The chain uses TRBV4-1 and TRBJ2-7; 7 bases are a match to TRBD1. From germline, CDR1 is MGHRA and CDR2 YSYEKL. The CDR3 is 14 amino acids. V trimming: 4 bases; J trimming: 5 bases; junction bases outside the gene matches: 8. Written as DNA, the CDR3 is TGCGCCAGCAGCCGATCCGGGACAGCCGACGAGCAGTACTTC. Protein: CASSRSGTADEQYF.

This clonotype came up a few times. J is TRBJ1-5 and V is TRBV10-3; 7 nucleotides match TRBD1. Germline V CDR1 and CDR2: ENHRY, SYGVKD. V lost 11 bases to trimming and J lost 5 bases; unmatched junction nucleotides: 9. This CDR3 comprises 13 residues. CDR3 loop: CAHGQDRDQPQHF. Here the CDR3 DNA reads TGTGCCCACGGACAGGACAGAGATCAGCCCCAGCATTTT.

The chain is built from TRBV20-1 and TRBJ1-1, with TRBD1 matching 12 bases. Germline V gene lookup returns CDR1 DFQATT and CDR2 SNEGSKA (reference sequence). V shed 7 bases, J shed 0 bases, and the junction held 18 bases outside the gene matches. This CDR3 is built from 19 residues. DNA for the CDR3: TGCAGTGTTTTTGGGATCCGGGGGGACAGGGGGCTCGTGAACACTGAAGCTTTCTTT. Amino acids: CSVFGIRGDRGLVNTEAFF.

This clonotype came up a few times. The chain's CDR3 is CASRTAGGRTGELFF. The CDR3 coding sequence is TGTGCCAGCAGGACAGCGGGGGGCCGCACCGGGGAGCTGTTTTTT. The V call is TRBV6-2 or TRBV6-3, the J call TRBJ2-2; 9 bases agree with TRBD2. CDR3 length: 15 residues. CDR1 MNHEY and CDR2 SVGEGT come from the germline V gene. Trimming took 6 bases from V and 4 from J; bases not matched to a gene: 6.